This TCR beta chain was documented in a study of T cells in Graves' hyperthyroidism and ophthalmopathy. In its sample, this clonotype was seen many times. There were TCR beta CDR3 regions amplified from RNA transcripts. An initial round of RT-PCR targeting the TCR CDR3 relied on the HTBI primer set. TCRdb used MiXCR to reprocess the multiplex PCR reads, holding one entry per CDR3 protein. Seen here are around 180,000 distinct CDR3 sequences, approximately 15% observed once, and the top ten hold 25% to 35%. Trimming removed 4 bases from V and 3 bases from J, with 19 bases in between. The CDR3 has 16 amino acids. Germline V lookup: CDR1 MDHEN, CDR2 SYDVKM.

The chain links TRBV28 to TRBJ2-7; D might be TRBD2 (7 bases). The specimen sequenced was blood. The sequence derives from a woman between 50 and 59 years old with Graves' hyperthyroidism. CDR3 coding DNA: TGTGCCAGCAGTTCCCCCTGGGCGGGGGCTAGCTACGAGCAGTACTTC. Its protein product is CASSSPWAGASYEQYF.